A single sample gave rise to the 23 T cell receptor beta chains below, sequenced in a study of cytomegalovirus exposure and HLA in healthy donors (dated by TCRdb to about 2017). Library method: the immunoSEQ multiplex PCR assay. This is the immuneACCESS table as TCRdb keeps it, with only in-frame sequences that have V and J called. A part of the clones is gone; compared with another copy, unresolved V genes explain less than half, and the rest is unexplained. A total of more than 95,000 clones appear in this sample, 85% to 95% of them only once. The top ten hold around 1.3% of the sample. Material: PBMCs. These receptors came from a woman younger than 30 in good health and CMV-seronegative.

V usage is TRBV7-2 and J usage is TRBJ1-2; 9 nucleotides line up with TRBD1. Germline trimming cut 5 bases from V and 5 bases from J; bases unmatched to any gene: 9. Germline CDR1 is SGHTA and CDR2 is FQGNSA. The CDR3 length is 15 residues. Here the CDR3 reads CASSQRTGAGYGYTF. The CDR3 DNA is TGTGCCAGCAGCCAAAGGACAGGGGCGGGGTATGGCTACACCTTC.

This clone was detected only once. J is TRBJ2-1 and V is TRBV5-5; 14 positions match TRBD2. Germline trimming cut 3 bases from V and 9 bases from J; bases unmatched to any gene: 8. The length of the CDR3 is 16 residues. Germline lookup yields CDR1 SGHKS and CDR2 YYEKEE (reference sequence). The CDR3 is CASSYPGLAGVREQFF. CDR3 sequence (DNA): TGTGCCAGCAGCTACCCGGGACTAGCGGGAGTACGTGAGCAGTTCTTC. Full variable domain (missing parts from reference TRBV5-5 and TRBJ2-1): DAGVTQSPTHLIKTRGQQVTLRCSPISGHKSVSWYQQVLGQGPQFIFQYYEKEERGRGNFPDRFSARQFPNYSSELNVNALLLGDSALYLCASSYPGLAGVREQFFGPGTRLTVL.

This chain connects TRBV30 to TRBJ2-4, with 7 bases lining up with TRBD1. CDR1 and CDR2 from the germline V gene are GTSNPN and SVGIG (reference sequence). Trimming removed 2 bases from V and 0 bases from J; junction bases left unmatched: 4. The CDR3 is made up of 15 amino acids. CDR3 loop: CAWSTGELAKNIQYF. The CDR3 DNA reads as TGTGCCTGGAGTACAGGGGAGCTAGCCAAAAACATTCAGTACTTC.

The V call is TRBV28, the J call TRBJ2-7; a possible D gene is TRBD2 (6 bases). The germline V gene encodes CDR1 MDHEN and CDR2 SYDVKM. Trimming took off 2 bases at V and 4 bases at J, with 30 bases between the two ends. This CDR3 region has 20 residues. The CDR3 spells CASSLGSGIETSTYPYEQYF. The CDR3 coding sequence is TGTGCCAGCAGTTTAGGTTCTGGCATAGAGACTAGTACCTACCCATACGAGCAGTACTTC.

The chain uses TRBV9 and TRBJ2-5; 8 bases map to TRBD2. This CDR3 is built from 15 residues. The V segment lost 4 bases and the J segment 4 bases; nucleotides outside the gene matches: 9. Germline V gene data show CDR1 as SGDLS and CDR2 as YYNGEE. Here the CDR3 reads CASSQGSGGPETQYF. As DNA, the CDR3 is TGTGCCAGCAGCCAGGGGTCGGGGGGGCCAGAGACCCAGTACTTC.

V is TRBV7-2 and J is TRBJ1-1, with TRBD1 matching over 8 bases. The V gene's germline CDR1 is SGHTA and CDR2 FQGNSA. V shed 5 bases, J shed 5 bases, and the junction held 10 bases outside the gene matches. The CDR3 contains 15 residues. The DNA for the CDR3 is TGTGCCAGCAGCCCACAAAACAGGGGGTGGACTGAAGCTTTCTTT. It encodes CASSPQNRGWTEAFF.

This chain joins TRBV27 and TRBJ2-7, with a possible D match to TRBD2 (7 bases). Germline loops: CDR1 MNHEY, CDR2 SMNVEV (reference sequence). V shed 5 bases and J shed 2 bases, with 13 bases lying between them. The CDR3 covers 14 residues. In DNA form, the CDR3 reads TGTGCCAGCAGTCGGGCGGGGGCCCCCTACGAGCAGTACTTC. It specifies CASSRAGAPYEQYF.

This clone was detected once. The sample carries other DNA sequences with the same CDR3. CDR3 loop: CASSLAGFSNQPQHF. CDR3 nucleotide sequence: TGTGCCAGCAGCTTGGCGGGGTTTAGCAATCAGCCCCAGCATTTT. The chain combines TRBV5-6 with TRBJ1-5; D gene unclear. In germline, CDR1 is SGHDT, CDR2 YYEEEE. The CDR3 extends over 15 amino acids. V was shortened by 0 bases and J by 0 bases, with 7 bases between the two germline ends.

The CDR3 protein is CASSAGQISNQPQHF. In nucleotides, the CDR3 is TGTGCCAGCAGCGCTGGACAGATCAGCAATCAGCCCCAGCATTTT. The V call is TRBV5-5, the J call TRBJ1-5; tentatively, D is TRBD1 (6 bases). From germline, CDR1 is SGHKS and CDR2 YYEKEE (reference sequence). The CDR3 extends over 15 amino acids. The V end was cut by 4 bases, the J end by 1 base, with 12 bases between. Full variable domain (remainder filled in from reference TRBV5-5 and TRBJ1-5): DAGVTQSPTHLIKTRGQQVTLRCSPISGHKSVSWYQQVLGQGPQFIFQYYEKEERGRGNFPDRFSARQFPNYSSELNVNALLLGDSALYLCASSAGQISNQPQHFGDGTRLSIL.

The chain is built from TRBV4-1 and TRBJ2-2; 9 bases are a match to TRBD2. This CDR3 region has 18 residues. CDR1 and CDR2 (germline): MGHRA, YSYEKL. Germline trimming cut 4 bases from V and 3 bases from J; bases unmatched to any gene: 12. CDR3 in amino acids: CASSPYFAGGPYTGELFF. The CDR3 nucleotides are TGCGCCAGCAGCCCTTACTTTGCGGGGGGGCCGTACACCGGGGAGCTGTTTTTT.

V and J are TRBV27 and TRBJ2-4, with a tentative D call TRBD2 (6 bases). V lost 10 bases and J 3 bases, leaving 13 bases between the germline ends. The CDR3 sequence is 13 residues long. Germline assignment: CDR1 MNHEY and CDR2 SMNVEV (reference sequence). This CDR3 reads CATRGFSKNIQYF. The CDR3 DNA reads TGTGCCACCCGGGGGTTCAGCAAAAACATTCAGTACTTC.

This chain joins TRBV7-3 and TRBJ2-7; TRBD2 is a possible D gene (6 bases). The V gene's germline CDR1 is SGHTA and CDR2 FQGTGA. V was pared by 5 bases and J by 7 bases, with 18 bases between. There are 14 residues in the CDR3. CDR3 sequence reads: CASSPWGDPREQYF. CDR3 bases: TGTGCCAGCAGCCCCTGGGGGGATCCTCGGGAGCAGTACTTC.

The V gene is TRBV5-1, the J gene TRBJ2-3, with D tentatively TRBD1 (7 bases). The CDR3 runs to 15 residues. Germline CDR1 SGHRS, CDR2 YFSETQ. The ends were cut back, 0 bases at V and 7 bases at J, with 15 bases in the middle. In DNA form, the CDR3 reads TGCGCCAGCAGCTTGGCCACGGCAGGGGGGAATACGCAGTATTTT. Translated, it gives CASSLATAGGNTQYF.

This clone was seen just once. V gene TRBV13 combines with J gene TRBJ2-2; D gene uncertain. Trimming took off 3 bases at V and 8 bases at J, with 4 bases between the two ends. CDR3 length equals 11 residues. The germline gives CDR1 PRHDT, CDR2 FYEKMQ (reference sequence). CDR3 DNA sequence: TGTGCCAGCAGCTTTTCTGGGGAGCTGTTTTTT. It translates to CASSFSGELFF.

The chain carries TRBV9 and TRBJ2-2; 11 nucleotides agree with TRBD2. CDR3 length: 17 amino acids. Germline V gene sequence: CDR1 SGDLS, CDR2 YYNGEE. Trimming at V came to 0 bases and at J to 7 bases, leaving 8 bases not matched to a gene. This CDR3 reads CASSVALAGGYGGELFF. DNA for the CDR3: TGTGCCAGCAGCGTAGCCCTAGCGGGGGGCTATGGCGGGGAGCTGTTTTTT.

The V call is TRBV19, the J call TRBJ1-2; no clear D. Deletions cut 2 bases from V and 1 base from J, with 5 bases between. CDR3 size: 13 residues. Germline V gives CDR1 LNHDA, CDR2 SQIVND (reference sequence). The CDR3 bases are TGTGCCAGTAGTATAAACAGTAACTATGGCTACACCTTC. Residues: CASSINSNYGYTF.

The gene calls are TRBV30 and TRBJ1-4; possible D gene TRBD1, 5 bases. The CDR3 contains 14 residues. In germline, CDR1 is GTSNPN, CDR2 SVGIG (reference sequence). With 5 bases removed from V and 8 bases from J, the gap between germline ends came to 18 bases. Here the CDR3 reads CAWGDGGSGEKLFF. CDR3 coding DNA: TGTGCCTGGGGAGACGGGGGGAGCGGCGAAAAACTGTTTTTT.

In its sample, this clone was seen once. The chain has TRBV4-1 and TRBJ2-7; TRBD2 matches at 13 bases. V dropped 0 bases and J dropped 0; count of bases not matched to a gene: 11. This CDR3 is 20 amino acids long. Germline V lookup: CDR1 MGHRA, CDR2 YSYEKL. CDR3 loop: CASSQDYFVGLAGPSYEQYF. CDR3 DNA: TGCGCCAGCAGCCAAGATTATTTTGTGGGACTAGCGGGACCCTCCTACGAGCAGTACTTC.

The rearrangement uses TRBV28 and TRBJ1-2, with 7 bases matching TRBD1. Trimming at V came to 7 bases and at J to 4 bases, leaving 9 bases not matched to a gene. The length of the CDR3 is 14 residues. The germline gives CDR1 MDHEN, CDR2 SYDVKM. The CDR3 sequence is CASNLQGIAYGYTF. The DNA for the CDR3 is TGTGCCAGCAACCTACAGGGGATTGCCTATGGCTACACCTTC.

The sample holds a few counts of this clone. The V call is TRBV6-5, the J call TRBJ1-2; D uncertain. Germline V CDR1 and CDR2: MNHEY, SVGAGI. V was cut by 5 bases and J by 4 bases, with 8 bases left in between. This CDR3 is 12 amino acids long. The CDR3 spells CASSPSSYGYTF. The CDR3 DNA follows: TGTGCCAGCAGTCCAAGCTCCTATGGCTACACCTTC.

This clone was recorded only once. The rearrangement links TRBV28 to TRBJ1-4; 9 bases fit TRBD1. Germline values: CDR1 MDHEN, CDR2 SYDVKM. V trimming: 6 bases; J trimming: 7 bases; junction bases outside the gene matches: 9. CDR3 length: 15 amino acids. The CDR3 bases are TGTGCCAGCAGACCTGCCGGGACAGGGAGTGAAAAACTGTTTTTT. Translation gives CASRPAGTGSEKLFF.

V usage is TRBV10-3 and J usage is TRBJ2-2; 9 positions agree with TRBD2. CDR3 length: 17 amino acids. V shed 11 bases and J 2 bases; nucleotides not matched to a gene: 15. Germline V gene sequence: CDR1 ENHRY, CDR2 SYGVKD. Here the CDR3 DNA reads TGTGCCTTCCTAAAACCCCTAGCGGGAACCAACACCGGGGAGCTGTTTTTT. This codes for CAFLKPLAGTNTGELFF.

The V gene is TRBV13, the J gene TRBJ2-2, with 15 bases matching TRBD2. This CDR3 region has 16 residues. V trimming: 5 bases; J trimming: 4 bases; junction bases outside the gene matches: 2. CDR1 is PRHDT and CDR2 is FYEKMQ in the germline V gene (reference sequence). The CDR3: CASSLGLAGGTGELFF. The CDR3 DNA follows: TGTGCCAGCAGCCTGGGACTAGCGGGAGGCACCGGGGAGCTGTTTTTT.